The 2 T cell receptor beta chains below were found in one sample sequenced in a study of siplizumab effects on memory and regulatory T cells. Measured with immunoSEQ multiplex PCR; TCRdb has only the in-frame clones, and not every one. The table includes 100,000 or so clones, around 90% detected once. The sequencing input was CD4+ T cells sorted from blood. These receptor sequences come from a human donor in good health.

This clone was seen only a few times. The chain has TRBV5-1 and TRBJ2-5; 9 bases agree with TRBD2. The CDR3 is 14 residues long. CDR1 is SGHRS and CDR2 is YFSETQ in the germline V gene. Trimming took 7 bases from V and 1 from J; bases not matched to a gene: 5. CDR3 amino acids: CASGLAGTQETQYF. In DNA, the CDR3 is TGCGCCAGCGGGCTAGCGGGAACCCAAGAGACCCAGTACTTC.

The rearrangement links TRBV6-6 to TRBJ1-4, with 7 nucleotides matching TRBD1. CDR1 is MNHNY and CDR2 is SVGAGI in the germline V gene (reference sequence). V was clipped by 6 bases and J by 2 bases; unmatched bases: 6. This CDR3 contains 15 residues. The CDR3 nucleotides read TGTGCCAGCAGCTTCCTACAGGGGACTAATGAAAAACTGTTTTTT. Translation: CASSFLQGTNEKLFF.